This section outlines one TCR beta chain sequence together with its context. As yet, its antigen is unknown. The entry originates in a study of cytomegalovirus exposure and HLA in healthy donors. Study conclusions and caveats: The number of N-insertions in an Asian-associated ancestry cluster was reportedly below the roughly 700-donor mean in a later analysis.

A multiplex PCR was run with 60 Vbeta primers and 13 Jbeta primers. TCRdb's copy holds only in-frame clones and misses some; the assay was immunoSEQ multiplex PCR. The sample holds around 75,000 clones. CDR3 length: 14 residues. V trimming: 5 bases; J trimming: 7 bases; junction bases outside the gene matches: 6. CDR1 is SNHLY and CDR2 is FYNNEI in the germline V gene. The rearrangement uses TRBV2 and TRBJ1-5; 9 bases align to TRBD1. This receptor was obtained from a woman aged 55-70 years in good health and CMV-seronegative. Sequences were obtained from PBMCs. The CDR3 bases are TGTGCCAGCAGTAGTACAGGGGGCGTCCAGCCCCAGCATTTT. Protein sequence: CASSSTGGVQPQHF.